This T cell receptor (beta chain) was profiled in a study of cytomegalovirus exposure and HLA in healthy donors. Study-wide findings and caveats: Certain indistinguishable V segments, among them TRBV6-2 and TRBV6-3, were excluded. In a later analysis, at a false discovery rate of 0.05, some 15,000 TCR beta sequences were associated with HLA alleles. About 87% or about 30% of the time was how often most TCR beta V segments were productive, according to an earlier analysis. Follow-up analysis later connected one missense variant in DCLRE1C with trimming of TCR beta V- and J-genes.

Only a few counts were recorded for this clone. The target antigen is unknown. 60 Vbeta and 13 Jbeta primers were used in PCR. The method was immunoSEQ multiplex PCR; TCRdb's version includes in-frame clones alone and lacks a portion of them. The sample includes about 120,000 clones, less than 20% seen only once; the top ten take 1.5% to 2%. CDR3 size: 12 residues. Trimming shortened V by 5 bases and J by 5 bases, and 9 bases separated the two germline ends. Germline V gives CDR1 LNHDA, CDR2 SQIVND (reference sequence). Source material: PBMCs. This sequence originates from a woman aged 18-29 years in good health and CMV-seronegative. The V call is TRBV19, the J call TRBJ2-5; weak D call: TRBD1 (5 bases). The CDR3 region has the DNA TGTGCCAGTAGTCCCCCAGGGGAGACCCAGTACTTC. Protein sequence: CASSPPGETQYF. Supplemented by reference TRBV19 and TRBJ2-5, the full variable domain reads DGGITQSPKYLFRKEGQNVTLSCEQNLNHDAMYWYRQDPGQGLRLIYYSQIVNDFQKGDIAEGYSVSREKKESFPLTVTSAQKNPTAFYLCASSPPGETQYFGPGTRLLVL.